This T cell receptor beta chain was profiled in a study of regulatory T cells in long-lasting Graves disease. TCR beta libraries were built with iRepertoire HTBI primers and Arm-PCR of CDR3 regions. One entry per CDR3 protein results from TCRdb running MiXCR on the multiplex PCR reads. The table has roughly 420,000 distinct CDR3 sequences, about 16% seen once. Only a few counts were recorded for this clonotype. Documented time point: newly diagnosed GD, antithyroid drugs for less than 3 months. Extracted RNA from PBMCs served as the source of the TCR library. The patients were enrolled through endocrinology in Xi'an, China. V was pared by 5 bases and J by 3 bases, with 11 bases between. Germline CDR1 reads SEHNR; CDR2 reads FQNEAQ (reference sequence). This CDR3 is built from 14 residues. The same data also went into a second study, on T cells in Graves' hyperthyroidism and ophthalmopathy. Turning to that study: Blood held most thyroid clonotypes expanded above 0.001 frequency.

The chain has TRBV7-9 and TRBJ1-5, with a tentative D call TRBD1 (5 bases). This sample comprised peripheral blood mononuclear cells (PBMCs), obtained at new diagnosis, from a patient treated with antithyroid drugs. The sequence came from a woman aged 18-29 years with Graves disease. DNA for the CDR3: TGTGCCAGCAGCGCTCCGGGGCTCAATCAGCCCCAGCATTTT. It specifies CASSAPGLNQPQHF.